What follows describes a single T cell receptor (beta chain). The data were taken from a study of T cell changes during pregnancy in multiple sclerosis. Profiling relied on immunoSEQ multiplex PCR, and the TCRdb table lists in-frame clones only, not all of them. The table shows roughly 68,000 clones, with under 95% occurring only once. The clonotype comes from a female donor in good health, enrolled as a control in a pregnancy study. Sample: peripheral blood, taken in the second trimester of pregnancy.

The CDR3 sequence: CASSFSSASSYEQYF. The CDR3 DNA sequence: TGTGCCAGCAGCTTCTCTAGCGCCAGCTCCTACGAGCAGTACTTC. This chain uses TRBV7-9 with TRBJ2-7; possibly TRBD2 for D (6 bases). This CDR3 spans 15 amino acids. Trimming removed 3 bases from V and 0 bases from J, with 12 bases in between. CDR1 and CDR2 from the germline V gene are SEHNR and FQNEAQ (reference sequence).